A single sample gave rise to the 18 T cell receptor beta chains below, sequenced in a study of T cell responses to AZD1222 COVID-19 vaccine. Here immunoSEQ multiplex PCR was the method, and the copy in TCRdb shows in-frame clones only, minus some. The sample holds around 150,000 clones, around 90% seen once. Specimen: peripheral blood, collected on day 0 of MenACWY control vaccination. All receptors come from an adult in good health.

This chain uses TRBV4-3 with TRBJ2-1; 7 nucleotides align to TRBD1. Germline V gene data show CDR1 as LGHNA and CDR2 as YSLEER. After removal of 3 bases from V and 4 bases from J, the junction contained 12 bases not matched to a gene. The CDR3 totals 17 residues. CDR3 sequence (DNA): TGCGCCAGCAGCCAGGAACGACAGGGCCCCCTTTACAATGAGCAGTTCTTC. Amino acids: CASSQERQGPLYNEQFF.

This clone was seen a single time. This chain links TRBV7-3 with TRBJ2-7; TRBD1 aligns across 10 bases. Per germline, CDR1 SGHTA and CDR2 FQGTGA. The CDR3 length is 15 residues. Trimming took 5 bases from V and 4 from J; bases not matched to a gene: 8. The CDR3 region has the DNA TGTGCCAGCAGCACGACAGGGGGCGCTCGGTACGAGCAGTACTTC. Translated, it gives CASSTTGGARYEQYF. The variable domain in full, completed from reference TRBV7-3 and TRBJ2-7, reads GAGVSQTPSNKVTEKGKYVELRCDPISGHTALYWYRQSLGQGPEFLIYFQGTGAADDSGLPNDRFFAVRPEGSVSTLKIQRTERGDSAVYLCASSTTGGARYEQYFGPGTRLTVT.

This clone has just one count. The chain uses TRBV30 and TRBJ1-1; tentative D call: TRBD1 (5 bases). The germline V gene has CDR1 GTSNPN and CDR2 SVGIG (reference sequence). The CDR3 totals 15 residues. The V end was cut by 0 bases, the J end by 4 bases, with 15 bases between. The CDR3: CAWSVHSTGGTEAFF. CDR3 nucleotide sequence: TGTGCCTGGAGTGTACACTCGACGGGGGGCACTGAAGCTTTCTTT.

The gene calls are TRBV7-2 and TRBJ1-1; possibly TRBD1 for D (5 bases). Germline V gene lookup returns CDR1 SGHTA and CDR2 FQGNSA. V lost 5 bases and J lost 1, with 11 bases in between. The CDR3 has 14 amino acids. CDR3: CASSPGPANTEAFF. The CDR3 region has the DNA TGTGCCAGCAGCCCGGGACCGGCGAACACTGAAGCTTTCTTT.

This chain connects TRBV7-2 to TRBJ1-2; D may be TRBD1 (5 bases). Germline V gene data show CDR1 as SGHTA and CDR2 as FQGNSA. This CDR3 contains 15 residues. V was shortened by 0 bases and J by 1 base, with 9 bases between the two germline ends. The DNA of the CDR3 is TGTGCCAGCAGCTTAGCGGGGCAGCTTAACTATGGCTACACCTTC. Protein sequence: CASSLAGQLNYGYTF.

V and J are TRBV19 and TRBJ2-3, with 8 positions matching TRBD1. This CDR3 is built from 15 residues. Per the germline V gene, CDR1 is LNHDA and CDR2 is SQIVND (reference sequence). The J segment lost 6 bases and the V segment lost 5 bases, leaving 10 bases of the junction unmatched. CDR3 nucleotides: TGTGCCAGTAGTCCTAAACAGGGGGTATGGGATACGCAGTATTTT. It encodes CASSPKQGVWDTQYF.

The rearrangement uses TRBV3-1 (or the pseudogene TRBV3-2) and TRBJ2-2; 13 nucleotides line up with TRBD2. Germline V gene data show CDR1 as LGHDT and CDR2 as YNNKEL (reference sequence). The CDR3 totals 16 residues. After removal of 7 bases from V and 7 bases from J, the junction contained 9 bases not matched to a gene. The CDR3 nucleotides are TGTGCCAGCAACCCAACTAGCGGGAGGGAAGGCGGGGAGCTGTTTTTT. Protein: CASNPTSGREGGELFF.

The rearrangement uses TRBV30 and TRBJ2-7, with 8 bases identical to TRBD1. Trimming cost V 3 bases and J 4 bases; bases outside gene matches: 8. Per the germline V gene, CDR1 is GTSNPN and CDR2 is SVGIG (reference sequence). The CDR3 length is 14 residues. In DNA form, the CDR3 reads TGTGCCTGGAGCGCCGGGACAGGATGGTACGAGCAGTACTTC. It codes for CAWSAGTGWYEQYF.

The genes are TRBV11-2 and TRBJ1-6; no clear D gene. The germline CDR1 and CDR2 sequences are SGHAT and FQNNGV. The V and J ends lost 0 bases and 0 bases respectively, with 9 bases between them. The CDR3 totals 17 residues. The chain's CDR3 is CASSLDVRSSYNSPLHF. The CDR3 DNA follows: TGTGCCAGCAGCTTAGACGTCAGGAGCTCCTATAATTCACCCCTCCACTTT.

The chain carries TRBV9 and TRBJ1-6; D gene uncertain. The length of the CDR3 is 12 residues. Deletions cut 0 bases from V and 9 bases from J, with 4 bases between. Looked up from germline, CDR1 is SGDLS and CDR2 is YYNGEE. The CDR3 loop reads CASSVVGSPLHF. CDR3 in DNA: TGTGCCAGCAGCGTAGTGGGTTCACCCCTCCACTTT.

The table lists this clone with a few counts. V gene TRBV7-2 combines with J gene TRBJ1-5, with TRBD1 identical over 9 bases. Per germline, CDR1 SGHTA and CDR2 FQGNSA. This CDR3 spans 16 amino acids. The V gene end was trimmed by 4 bases and the J gene end by 4 bases; junction bases not matched to a gene: 8. CDR3 residues: CASSSVQGAKNQPQHF. The CDR3 DNA reads TGTGCCAGCAGCTCGGTACAGGGGGCGAAGAATCAGCCCCAGCATTTT.

The rearrangement uses TRBV6-5 and TRBJ1-3; 10 bases map to TRBD1. This CDR3 contains 14 residues. The germline gives CDR1 MNHEY, CDR2 SVGAGI. Germline trimming cut 7 bases from V and 2 bases from J; bases unmatched to any gene: 2. The CDR3 region has the DNA TGTGCCAGCATCGACAGGGGGCCTGGAAACACCATATATTTT. Translating it yields CASIDRGPGNTIYF.

The chain uses TRBV3-1 (or the pseudogene TRBV3-2) and TRBJ1-3; D call uncertain. Looked up from germline, CDR1 is LGHDT and CDR2 is YNNKEL (reference sequence). The CDR3 totals 11 residues. The ends were cut back, 1 base at V and 8 bases at J, with 3 bases in the middle. The CDR3 region is CASSQVYTIYF. The CDR3 DNA sequence: TGTGCCAGCAGCCAAGTCTACACCATATATTTT.

The chain uses TRBV6-5 and TRBJ2-1; 10 bases match TRBD2. The germline gives CDR1 MNHEY, CDR2 SVGAGI. Trimming removed 7 bases from V and 8 bases from J; junction bases left unmatched: 8. The CDR3 sequence is 14 residues long. The CDR3 sequence: CASKPGLAIYEQFF. The CDR3 DNA reads TGTGCCAGCAAACCGGGACTAGCGATTTATGAGCAGTTCTTC.

This chain connects TRBV4-2 to TRBJ1-5, with 7 bases identical to TRBD1. The J segment lost 5 bases and the V segment lost 3 bases, leaving 4 bases of the junction unmatched. This CDR3 spans 14 amino acids. Germline CDR1 is LGHNA and CDR2 is YNFKEQ. CDR3 sequence (DNA): TGTGCCAGCAGCCACGACAGGGCCGATCAGCCCCAGCATTTT. Translation gives CASSHDRADQPQHF.

This sequence joins TRBV11-3 and TRBJ2-3; D could derive from TRBD1 or TRBD2 (5 bases each). V shed 5 bases and J shed 2 bases, with 11 bases lying between them. CDR1 is SGHNT and CDR2 is YENEEA in the germline V gene. CDR3 length: 14 residues. In DNA, the CDR3 is TGTGCCAGCAGCCCCCGGGACCCCACAGATACGCAGTATTTT. It encodes CASSPRDPTDTQYF.

This clone is a singleton in its sample. This rearrangement joins TRBV19 to TRBJ1-1, with D unclear. Trimming cost V 6 bases and J 8 bases, with 13 bases left between them. Germline CDR1 reads LNHDA; CDR2 reads SQIVND (reference sequence). The CDR3 extends over 12 amino acids. The CDR3 nucleotides read TGTGCCAGTAGCGTAAGGAGAGGGGAAGCTTTCTTT. Its translation is CASSVRRGEAFF.

V usage is TRBV5-5 and J usage is TRBJ2-7; weak D call: TRBD1 (6 bases). The CDR3 spans 15 residues. Trimming shortened V by 4 bases and J by 4 bases, and 18 bases separated the two germline ends. The germline V gene has CDR1 SGHKS and CDR2 YYEKEE (reference sequence). The CDR3 sequence: CASSGGHLTRYEQYF. CDR3 nucleotide sequence: TGTGCCAGCAGCGGGGGACACCTTACACGGTACGAGCAGTACTTC.